This TCR beta chain was sequenced in a study of cytomegalovirus exposure and HLA in healthy donors. V was clipped by 4 bases and J by 3 bases, with 11 bases between them. The CDR3 length is 13 residues. Germline V gene data show CDR1 as SGHRS and CDR2 as YFSETQ. This clone was found a few times. Vbeta (60) and Jbeta (13) primers were used in the PCR. Using immunoSEQ multiplex PCR, the repertoire was profiled, and TCRdb retains in-frame clones only, with some absent. This table holds 75,000 to 100,000 clones, 64% found once. The sequencing sample was made of PBMCs. This TCR was sampled from a man aged 55 to 70 in good health and CMV-seronegative. V is TRBV5-1 and J is TRBJ2-7; D uncertain. The CDR3 spells CASSSTRNYEQYF. The CDR3 coding sequence is TGCGCCAGCAGCAGCACCAGGAACTACGAGCAGTACTTC.